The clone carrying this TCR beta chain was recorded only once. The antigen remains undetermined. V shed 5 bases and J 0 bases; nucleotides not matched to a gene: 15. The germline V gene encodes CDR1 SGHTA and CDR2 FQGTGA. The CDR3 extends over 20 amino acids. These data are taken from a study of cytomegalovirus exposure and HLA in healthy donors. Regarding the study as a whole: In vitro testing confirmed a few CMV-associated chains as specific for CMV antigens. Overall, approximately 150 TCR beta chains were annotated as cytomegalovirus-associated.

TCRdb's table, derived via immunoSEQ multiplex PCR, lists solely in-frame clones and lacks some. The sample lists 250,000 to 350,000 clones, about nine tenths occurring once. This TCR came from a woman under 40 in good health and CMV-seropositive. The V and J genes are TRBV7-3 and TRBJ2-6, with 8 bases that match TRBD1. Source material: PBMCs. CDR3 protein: CASSRTGRSNYFSGANVLTF. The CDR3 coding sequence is TGTGCCAGCAGCCGGACAGGGAGGTCAAACTACTTCTCTGGGGCCAACGTCCTGACTTTC.